Below, 27 T cell receptor beta chains from the same sample are listed, as sequenced in a study of blood T cell repertoires in COVID-19. Sequencing was performed with immunoSEQ multiplex PCR; in TCRdb, only in-frame clones are kept and a portion is missing. Of more than 350,000 clones in the sample, about 83% were seen once. Sequenced: PBMCs or T cells enriched from blood (not recorded which). These receptors were collected from a woman aged 45 to 65 who had recovered from COVID-19.

This clone was observed a handful of times. This chain connects TRBV7-2 to TRBJ1-2; maybe TRBD1 (5 bases). Germline-derived CDR1 and CDR2 are SGHTA and FQGNSA. With 5 bases removed from V and 2 bases from J, the gap between germline ends came to 12 bases. There are 14 residues in the CDR3. The CDR3: CASSPTVGNYGYTF. CDR3 nucleotide sequence: TGTGCCAGCAGCCCGACAGTCGGAAACTATGGCTACACCTTC.

CDR3 amino acids: CASSRGLSTDTQYF. Here the CDR3 DNA reads TGCGCCAGCAGCCGAGGACTATCCACAGATACGCAGTATTTT. This sequence joins TRBV4-1 and TRBJ2-3, with D possibly being TRBD2 (6 bases). Trimming took off 4 bases at V and 2 bases at J, with 10 bases between the two ends. Germline assignment: CDR1 MGHRA and CDR2 YSYEKL. This CDR3 comprises 14 residues.

This clone was observed a few times. The rearrangement links TRBV18 to TRBJ2-2; 7 bases are shared with TRBD2. The length of the CDR3 is 14 residues. V shed 6 bases and J 3 bases; nucleotides not matched to a gene: 4. The V gene's germline CDR1 is KGHSH and CDR2 LQKENI. For the CDR3, the DNA is TGTGCCAGCTCGCTTGGACTAGACACCGGGGAGCTGTTTTTT. Protein: CASSLGLDTGELFF.

This clone was seen a handful of times. The rearrangement uses TRBV12-5 and TRBJ1-4, with D hard to call. Trimming removed 4 bases at V and 8 bases at J, with 8 bases between. The length of the CDR3 is 12 residues. Looked up from germline, CDR1 is LGHNT and CDR2 is FRNRAP. For the CDR3, the DNA is TGTGCTAGTGGTTCCGAAAGCGAAAAACTGTTTTTT. Amino acid sequence: CASGSESEKLFF.

The V and J genes are TRBV4-3 and TRBJ1-1; 9 nucleotides match TRBD1. CDR1 is LGHNA, CDR2 YSLEER, per germline. This CDR3 spans 14 amino acids. V gave up 6 bases and J gave up 6 bases; unmatched junction bases: 8. CDR3 protein: CASSPGTGSPEAFF. In DNA form, the CDR3 reads TGCGCCAGCAGTCCCGGGACAGGGTCCCCTGAAGCTTTCTTT.

The chain couples TRBV5-6 to TRBJ2-1; 7 bases are shared with TRBD1. Germline V gene data show CDR1 as SGHDT and CDR2 as YYEEEE. This CDR3 has 13 residues. Trimming removed 5 bases from V and 14 bases from J; junction bases left unmatched: 13. The CDR3: CASRPTGATSEFF. DNA of the CDR3: TGTGCCAGCAGACCCACAGGGGCCACGTCCGAGTTCTTC. The full variable domain, completed using reference TRBV5-6 and TRBJ2-1, is DAGVTQSPTHLIKTRGQQVTLRCSPKSGHDTVSWYQQALGQGPQFIFQYYEEEERQRGNFPDRFSGHQFPNYSSELNVNALLLGDSALYLCASRPTGATSEFFGPGTRLTVL.

The chain is built from TRBV5-4 and TRBJ1-6; unclear D gene. Trimming left V 0 bases short and J 8 bases short, with 12 bases between. Per germline, CDR1 SGHNT and CDR2 YYREEE (reference sequence). CDR3 length: 15 amino acids. The CDR3 protein is CASSLVGRNHSPLHF. CDR3 bases: TGTGCCAGCAGCTTGGTGGGCAGGAATCATTCACCCCTCCACTTT.

Details on this clone: A read error may account for a junction end that differs from germline. The rearrangement uses TRBV15 and TRBJ1-4, with 8 bases matching TRBD1. Germline CDR1 and CDR2: LNHNV and YYDKDF (reference sequence). The CDR3 contains 16 residues. The CDR3 spells CATSRGRGQGSEKLFF. The CDR3 DNA reads as TGTGCCACCAGTAGAGGTCGAGGACAGGGTAGTGAAAAACTGTTTTTT.

The rearrangement links TRBV5-6 to TRBJ1-2; D is perhaps TRBD1 (6 bases). Germline values: CDR1 SGHDT, CDR2 YYEEEE. V lost 3 bases, J lost 7 bases, and 13 bases lay in between. The CDR3 consists of 13 residues. The CDR3 loop is CASSSPTGFGYTF. The CDR3, as DNA: TGTGCCAGCAGCTCCCCTACAGGGTTTGGCTACACCTTC.

The J gene is TRBJ1-6, the V gene TRBV27, with 8 bases fitting TRBD1. This CDR3 is 17 amino acids long. V trimming: 5 bases; J trimming: 5 bases; junction bases outside the gene matches: 11. Germline values: CDR1 MNHEY, CDR2 SMNVEV (reference sequence). The CDR3 nucleotides read TGTGCCAGCAGTGCTCGACAGGGGCCCGTAAATAATTCACCCCTCCACTTT. This gives the protein CASSARQGPVNNSPLHF.

This clone was observed a single time. The chain employs TRBV10-3 and TRBJ2-2; the D gene is possibly TRBD1 (5 bases). This CDR3 is 15 amino acids long. Trimming removed 4 bases from V and 5 bases from J, with 14 bases in between. Per germline, CDR1 ENHRY and CDR2 SYGVKD. The CDR3 protein is CAISGRVLGTGELFF. CDR3 in DNA: TGTGCCATCAGTGGCAGGGTTTTAGGAACCGGGGAGCTGTTTTTT.

J is TRBJ2-5 and V is TRBV5-6, with D hard to call. In germline, CDR1 is SGHDT, CDR2 YYEEEE. The V and J ends lost 0 bases and 4 bases respectively, with 7 bases between them. The CDR3 consists of 13 residues. CDR3 in amino acids: CASSLELRETQYF. CDR3 DNA sequence: TGTGCCAGCAGCTTGGAGCTGCGAGAGACCCAGTACTTC.

V usage is TRBV9 and J usage is TRBJ2-3, with TRBD2 matching over 7 bases. CDR1 and CDR2 from the germline V gene are SGDLS and YYNGEE. CDR3 length: 16 amino acids. The V segment lost 0 bases and the J segment 4 bases; nucleotides outside the gene matches: 8. The CDR3 loop is CASSVGNGGISDTQYF. CDR3 bases: TGTGCCAGCAGCGTAGGGAACGGGGGGATCTCAGATACGCAGTATTTT.

This chain connects TRBV5-1 to TRBJ2-2; possibly TRBD1 for D (6 bases). The CDR3 has 16 amino acids. Germline CDR1 and CDR2: SGHRS and YFSETQ. The V end was cut by 0 bases, the J end by 2 bases, with 11 bases between. The CDR3 nucleotides are TGCGCCAGCAGCTTGGTTGGGGGCCAAAACACCGGGGAGCTGTTTTTT. The encoded protein is CASSLVGGQNTGELFF.

The chain carries TRBV3-1 (or the pseudogene TRBV3-2) and TRBJ1-5; D gene unclear. V lost 5 bases and J lost 7, with 12 bases in between. Germline values: CDR1 LGHDT, CDR2 YNNKEL (reference sequence). The length of the CDR3 is 13 residues. The CDR3 nucleotides read TGTGCCAGCAGCACCCAGAAGTCCCAGCCCCAGCATTTT. It codes for CASSTQKSQPQHF.

The rearrangement links TRBV6-1 to TRBJ1-2; D possibly corresponds to TRBD1 (5 bases). The ends were cut back, 1 base at V and 5 bases at J, with 14 bases in the middle. Germline CDR1 MNHNS, CDR2 SASEGT. CDR3 length: 15 amino acids. CDR3 in amino acids: CASSEVGAWAYGYTF. DNA of the CDR3: TGTGCCAGCAGTGAAGTTGGGGCTTGGGCTTATGGCTACACCTTC.

The rearrangement uses TRBV27 and TRBJ1-1; possible D gene TRBD1, 5 bases. This CDR3 is 18 amino acids long. Per germline, CDR1 MNHEY and CDR2 SMNVEV (reference sequence). Trimming took 4 bases from V and 4 from J, leaving 25 bases between them. This CDR3 reads CASSSRVSLTQRTTEAFF. CDR3 coding DNA: TGTGCCAGCAGTTCCAGGGTATCACTAACCCAAAGAACCACTGAAGCTTTCTTT.

V gene TRBV11-2 combines with J gene TRBJ1-3; no clear D. This CDR3 spans 15 amino acids. The V gene lost 5 bases and the J gene lost 0 bases, with 11 bases spanning the gap. Germline V CDR1 and CDR2: SGHAT, FQNNGV. The CDR3 nucleotides are TGTGCCAGCAGCATCTCAGGCAACTCTGGAAACACCATATATTTT. It codes for CASSISGNSGNTIYF.

The chain combines TRBV2 with TRBJ2-2, with a weak D call TRBD2 (6 bases). V was cut by 2 bases and J by 3 bases, with 16 bases left in between. The CDR3 contains 17 residues. Germline V gene sequence: CDR1 SNHLY, CDR2 FYNNEI. The CDR3 sequence: CASSEIAAGRDTGELFF. The CDR3 bases are TGTGCCAGCAGTGAAATAGCGGCAGGGCGGGACACCGGGGAGCTGTTTTTT.

V gene TRBV19 combines with J gene TRBJ2-5; perhaps TRBD2 as D (7 bases). From germline, CDR1 is LNHDA and CDR2 SQIVND (reference sequence). Trimming stripped 5 bases from V and 4 bases from J, with 17 bases between. The CDR3 runs 15 residues. The CDR3 here is CASSERHRGAETQYF. The CDR3 bases are TGTGCCAGTAGTGAGAGGCACCGGGGGGCAGAGACCCAGTACTTC.

CDR3 in DNA: TGTGCCACCCGACAAGCAACGAACACCGGGGAGCTGTTTTTT. This translates into CATRQATNTGELFF. The chain carries TRBV6-5 and TRBJ2-2; D uncertain. The CDR3 runs to 14 residues. Germline assignment: CDR1 MNHEY and CDR2 SVGAGI. V lost 10 bases to trimming and J lost 0 bases, with 12 bases between them.

This chain's CDR3 is CASSFQGLGNTIYF. In DNA form, the CDR3 reads TGTGCCAGCAGTTTTCAGGGTCTTGGAAACACCATATATTTT. The chain carries TRBV27 and TRBJ1-3; TRBD1 is a possible D gene (5 bases). Trimming took off 3 bases at V and 3 bases at J, with 9 bases between the two ends. CDR3 length: 14 residues. Germline values: CDR1 MNHEY, CDR2 SMNVEV (reference sequence).

This clone was seen once. The CDR3 DNA sequence: TGTGCCAGCAGCGTAGATCCGCCAGGGGGGTTCGGGGAGCTGTTTTTT. Translated: CASSVDPPGGFGELFF. The chain couples TRBV9 to TRBJ2-2; D possibly corresponds to TRBD1 (7 bases). Trimming stripped 0 bases from V and 7 bases from J, with 16 bases between. The CDR3 covers 16 residues. Germline V gives CDR1 SGDLS, CDR2 YYNGEE.

The chain recombines TRBV30 with TRBJ1-2, with D perhaps TRBD1 (5 bases). The length of the CDR3 is 11 residues. Germline V lookup: CDR1 GTSNPN, CDR2 SVGIG (reference sequence). V was clipped by 1 base and J by 7 bases, with 7 bases between them. CDR3 sequence: CAWSGGVGYTF. The CDR3, as DNA: TGTGCCTGGAGTGGGGGGGTTGGCTACACCTTC.

This chain uses TRBV29-1 with TRBJ1-2; TRBD1 is a possible D gene (6 bases). Trimming shortened V by 6 bases and J by 4 bases, and 9 bases separated the two germline ends. CDR3 length equals 11 residues. The germline gives CDR1 SQVTM, CDR2 ANQGSEA. CDR3 loop: CSVGAGYGYTF. Written as DNA, the CDR3 is TGCAGCGTGGGGGCCGGCTATGGCTACACCTTC.

The genes are TRBV28 and TRBJ1-6; a weak D match, TRBD1 (6 bases). CDR1 and CDR2 (germline): MDHEN, SYDVKM. V lost 2 bases to trimming and J lost 11 bases, with 19 bases between them. The CDR3 extends over 16 amino acids. The CDR3 region has the DNA TGTGCCAGCAGTTTAAGGGCCACAGGGAAAATGGCACCCCTCCACTTT. Translated: CASSLRATGKMAPLHF.

The V and J genes are TRBV7-8 and TRBJ2-2, with 9 bases matching TRBD2. The germline V gene has CDR1 SGHVS and CDR2 FQNEAQ. The V and J ends lost 4 bases and 5 bases, in that order; junction bases with no gene match: 11. This CDR3 has 17 residues. CDR3 nucleotide sequence: TGTGCCAGCAGCTACCACCGGGCGGGGGGGCTGACCGGGGAGCTGTTTTTT. This encodes CASSYHRAGGLTGELFF.